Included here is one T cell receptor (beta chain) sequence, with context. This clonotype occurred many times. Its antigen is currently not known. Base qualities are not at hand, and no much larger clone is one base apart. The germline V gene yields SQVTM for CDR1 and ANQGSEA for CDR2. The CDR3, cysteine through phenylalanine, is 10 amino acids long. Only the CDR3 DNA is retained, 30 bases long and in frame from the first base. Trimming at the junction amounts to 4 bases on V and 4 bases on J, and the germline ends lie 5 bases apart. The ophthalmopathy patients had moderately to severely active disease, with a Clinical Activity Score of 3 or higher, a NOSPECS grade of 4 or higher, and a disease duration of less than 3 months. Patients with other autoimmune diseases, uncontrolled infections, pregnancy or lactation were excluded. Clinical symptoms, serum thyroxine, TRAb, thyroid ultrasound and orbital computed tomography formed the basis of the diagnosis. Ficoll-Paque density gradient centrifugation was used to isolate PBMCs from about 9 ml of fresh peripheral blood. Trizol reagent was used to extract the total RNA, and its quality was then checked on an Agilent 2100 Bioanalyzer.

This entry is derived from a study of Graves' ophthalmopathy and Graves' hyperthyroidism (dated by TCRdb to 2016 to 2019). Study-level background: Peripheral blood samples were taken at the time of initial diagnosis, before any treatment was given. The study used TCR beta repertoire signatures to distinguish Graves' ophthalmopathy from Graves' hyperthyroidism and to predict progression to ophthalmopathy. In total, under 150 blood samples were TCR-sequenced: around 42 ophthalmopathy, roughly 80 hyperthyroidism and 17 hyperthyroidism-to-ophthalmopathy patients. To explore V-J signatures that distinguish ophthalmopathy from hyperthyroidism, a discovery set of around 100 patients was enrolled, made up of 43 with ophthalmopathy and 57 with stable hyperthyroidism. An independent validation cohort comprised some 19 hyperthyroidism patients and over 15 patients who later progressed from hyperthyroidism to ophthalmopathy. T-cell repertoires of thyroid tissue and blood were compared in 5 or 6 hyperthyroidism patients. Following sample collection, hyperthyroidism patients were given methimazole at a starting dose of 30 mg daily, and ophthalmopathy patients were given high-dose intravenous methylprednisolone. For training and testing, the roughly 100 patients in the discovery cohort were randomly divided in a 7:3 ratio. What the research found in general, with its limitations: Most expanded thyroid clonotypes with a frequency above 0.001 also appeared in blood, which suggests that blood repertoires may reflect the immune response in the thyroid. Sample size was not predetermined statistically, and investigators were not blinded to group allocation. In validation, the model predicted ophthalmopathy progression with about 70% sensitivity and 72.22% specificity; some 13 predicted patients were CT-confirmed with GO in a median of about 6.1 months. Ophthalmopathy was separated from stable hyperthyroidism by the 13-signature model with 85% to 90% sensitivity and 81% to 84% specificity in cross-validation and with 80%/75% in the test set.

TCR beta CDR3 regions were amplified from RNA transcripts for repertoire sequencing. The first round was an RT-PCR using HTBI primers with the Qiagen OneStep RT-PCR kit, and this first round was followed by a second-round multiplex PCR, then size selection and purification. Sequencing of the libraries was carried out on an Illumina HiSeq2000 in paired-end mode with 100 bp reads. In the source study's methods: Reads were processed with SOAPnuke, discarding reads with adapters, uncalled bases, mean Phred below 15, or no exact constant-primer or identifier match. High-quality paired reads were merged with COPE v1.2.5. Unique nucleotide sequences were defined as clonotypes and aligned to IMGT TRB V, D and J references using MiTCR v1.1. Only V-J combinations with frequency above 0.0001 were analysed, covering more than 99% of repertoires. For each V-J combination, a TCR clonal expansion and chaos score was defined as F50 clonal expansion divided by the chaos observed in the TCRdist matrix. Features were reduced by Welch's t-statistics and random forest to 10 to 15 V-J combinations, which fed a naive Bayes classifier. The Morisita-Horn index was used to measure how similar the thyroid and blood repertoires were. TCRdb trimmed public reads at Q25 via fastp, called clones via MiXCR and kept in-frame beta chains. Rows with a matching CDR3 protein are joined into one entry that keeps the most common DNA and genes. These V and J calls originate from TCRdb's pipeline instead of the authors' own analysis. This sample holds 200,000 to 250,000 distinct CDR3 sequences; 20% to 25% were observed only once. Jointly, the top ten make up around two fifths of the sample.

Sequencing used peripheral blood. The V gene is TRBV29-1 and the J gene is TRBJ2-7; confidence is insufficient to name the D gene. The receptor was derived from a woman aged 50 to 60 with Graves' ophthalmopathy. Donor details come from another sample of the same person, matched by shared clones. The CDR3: CSVGDYEQYF. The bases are TGCAGCGTTGGTGATTACGAGCAGTACTTC.